Listed below are T cell receptor beta chains from one sample, sequenced in a study of T cells expressing NK-cell markers. TCRdb reworked the 5' RACE reads into one entry per CDR3 protein, no DNA. The data show 150,000 or so distinct CDR3 sequences, and the top ten clones hold approximately 35%. The sample taken for sequencing was blood T cells: a sorted CD56 or NKG2C T cell subset, CD4+ or CD8+ T cells, or bulk PBMC T cells (not recorded which). All receptors derive from a woman between 50 and 59 years old in good health. Both conserved end residues are part of each CDR3.

V gene	J gene	CDR3 protein
TRBV20-1	TRBJ1-3	CSASAGQHSGNTIYF
TRBV20-1	TRBJ2-1	CSARGLAGARIYNEQFF
TRBV5-6	TRBJ2-4	CASSLGGGYNIQYF
TRBV27	TRBJ2-7	CASSFGEDPSYEQYF
TRBV14	TRBJ1-1	CASSQGQNTEAFF
TRBV5-1	TRBJ1-1	CASSSQGPAGGTEAFF
TRBV29-1	TRBJ2-7	CSAILRGITYEQYF
TRBV20-1	TRBJ2-1	CSALVVAEQFF
TRBV6-5	TRBJ2-7	CASSPWTDSYEQYF
TRBV5-1	TRBJ1-1	CASSLGDRGLDTEAFF
TRBV30	TRBJ2-7	CAWTRGTGISEQYF
TRBV24-1	TRBJ2-1	CATPVLAGAPINEQFF
TRBV5-4	TRBJ1-3	CASSPDPTGTGNTIYF
TRBV24-1	TRBJ2-2	CAIMGGTGELFF
TRBV2	TRBJ2-5	CASRTSGRRDETQYF
TRBV29-1	TRBJ2-4	CSVEDRTSASDIQYF
TRBV9	TRBJ2-3	CASSVDAAGGPGRTDTQYF
TRBV18	TRBJ2-7	CASSHERETYEQYF
TRBV9	TRBJ2-1	CASSGSAWNEQFF
TRBV2	TRBJ2-7	CASSETGSYEQYF
TRBV10-3	TRBJ2-1	CAISDSAGGGPYNEQFF
TRBV5-6	TRBJ1-1	CASSPHHPSGPPRGSEAFF